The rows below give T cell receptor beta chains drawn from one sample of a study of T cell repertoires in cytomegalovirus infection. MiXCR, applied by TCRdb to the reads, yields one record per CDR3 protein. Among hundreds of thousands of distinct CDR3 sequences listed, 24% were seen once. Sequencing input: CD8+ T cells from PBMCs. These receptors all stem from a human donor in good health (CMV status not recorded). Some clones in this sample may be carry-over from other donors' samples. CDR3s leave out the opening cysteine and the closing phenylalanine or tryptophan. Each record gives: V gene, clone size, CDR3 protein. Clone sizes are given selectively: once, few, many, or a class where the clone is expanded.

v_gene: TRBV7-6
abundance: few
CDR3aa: ASSAPGTNTGELF

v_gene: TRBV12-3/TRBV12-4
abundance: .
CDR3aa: ASDSGTGELF

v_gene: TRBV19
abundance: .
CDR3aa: VSSSSGPGRSIQETQY

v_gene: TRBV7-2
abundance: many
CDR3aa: ASSPNLGTGIFYGYT

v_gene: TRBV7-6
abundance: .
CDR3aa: VSSQGGSGANVLT

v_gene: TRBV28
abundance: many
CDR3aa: ASSWGVTEAF

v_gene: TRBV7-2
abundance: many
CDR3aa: ASSAPFTSMNTEAF

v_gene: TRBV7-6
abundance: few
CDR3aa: ASSGRAGGAYNEQF

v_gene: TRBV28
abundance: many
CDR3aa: ASSSPGTDPTDTQY

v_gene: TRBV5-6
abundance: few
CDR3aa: ASSRGHSYYNEQF

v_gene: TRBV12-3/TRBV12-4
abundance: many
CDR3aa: ASSLSAENTEAF

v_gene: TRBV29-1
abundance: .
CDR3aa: SVEDLRAGGGYNEQF

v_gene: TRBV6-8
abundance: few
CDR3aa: ASKKPGQGNEQF

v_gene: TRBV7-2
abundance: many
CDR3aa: ASSFQGGQPQH

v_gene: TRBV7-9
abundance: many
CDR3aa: ASSWTGSPGELF

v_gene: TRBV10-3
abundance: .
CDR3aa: AISSGTGHTGELF

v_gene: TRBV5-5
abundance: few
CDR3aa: ASSLVRNWETQY

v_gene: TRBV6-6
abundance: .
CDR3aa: ASSYEVGANEQF

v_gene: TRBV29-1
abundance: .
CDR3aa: SVEGLAVNEQF

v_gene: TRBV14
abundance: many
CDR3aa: ASSPPYNEQF

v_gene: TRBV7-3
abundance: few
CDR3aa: ASSLLGREAF

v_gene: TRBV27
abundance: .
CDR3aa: ASSLTGNNQPQY

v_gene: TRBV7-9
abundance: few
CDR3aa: ASSGTGTGGDQPQH

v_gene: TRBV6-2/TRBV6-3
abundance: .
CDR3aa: ASSLNRGFNYGYT

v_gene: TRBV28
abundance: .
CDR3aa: ASSFGTAGNQPQH

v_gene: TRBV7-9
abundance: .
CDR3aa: ASSRGETPSGETQY

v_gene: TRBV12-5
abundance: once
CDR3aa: ASGPPGQGSDEQF

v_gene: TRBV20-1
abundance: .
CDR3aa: SARTYRETEAF

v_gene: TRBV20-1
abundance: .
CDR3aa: SVGTFVPRTAMNTEAF

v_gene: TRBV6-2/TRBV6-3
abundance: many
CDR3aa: ASSYSTSGTGELF

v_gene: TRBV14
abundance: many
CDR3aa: ASSMKTGASTDTQY

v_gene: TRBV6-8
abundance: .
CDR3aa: ASSYGTGQF

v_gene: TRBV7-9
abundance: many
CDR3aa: ASSLSDGNTEAF

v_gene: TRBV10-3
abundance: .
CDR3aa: AISGSGGGDEQY

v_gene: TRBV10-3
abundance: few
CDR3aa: AISQGQEETQY

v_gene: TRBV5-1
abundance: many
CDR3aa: ASSLEGSYNEQF

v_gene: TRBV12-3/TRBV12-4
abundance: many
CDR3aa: ASSYGSPSSYEQY

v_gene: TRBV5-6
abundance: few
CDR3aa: ASSPSGQGWNTQY

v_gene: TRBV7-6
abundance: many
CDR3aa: ASSLAWGTEAF

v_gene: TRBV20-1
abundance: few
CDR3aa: SALGRTYEQY

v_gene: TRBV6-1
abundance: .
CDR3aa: AGRLERGAGNEQF

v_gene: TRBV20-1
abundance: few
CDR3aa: SANFRTEAF

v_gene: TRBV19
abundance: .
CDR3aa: ASNDTPSRPQH

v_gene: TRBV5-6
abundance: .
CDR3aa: ASSVDLAGYYNEQF

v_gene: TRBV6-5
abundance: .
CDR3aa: ASSYGGPRTDTQY

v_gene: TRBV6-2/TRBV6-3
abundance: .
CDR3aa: ASSYSPGPGDTQY

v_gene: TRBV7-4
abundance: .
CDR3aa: ASSSLPPGQLNTGELF

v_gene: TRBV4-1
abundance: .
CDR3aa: ASSPYPGTGVGESGANVLT